This entry lists 28 T cell receptor beta chains sequenced from one sample in a study of cytomegalovirus exposure and HLA in healthy donors (dated by TCRdb to 2015 to 2018). The library was generated by the immunoSEQ multiplex PCR assay. What TCRdb holds here is the immuneACCESS table cut down to in-frame rearrangements. Part of the clones is not present; checked against another copy, under half of the missing clones reflect an unresolved V gene, and the others are unexplained. The sample table contains 80,000 to 95,000 clones; only one count was recorded for approximately 96% of them. The ten biggest clones cover 1.3% of the sample. Sequencing was performed on PBMCs. The receptors stem from a woman aged 18-30 years in good health and CMV-seronegative.

The chain links TRBV7-9 to TRBJ2-1; 9 nucleotides line up with TRBD2. CDR1 SEHNR and CDR2 FQNEAQ come from the germline V gene (reference sequence). Unmatched junction bases numbered 11, after V lost 1 base and J lost 7 bases. The length of the CDR3 is 17 residues. The DNA of the CDR3 is TGTGCCAGCAGCTTAGACACCCCAGGGACTAGCTCAAATGAGCAGTTCTTC. This gives the protein CASSLDTPGTSSNEQFF.

This rearrangement joins TRBV7-6 to TRBJ2-7; 8 bases are shared with TRBD1. The CDR3 has 13 amino acids. V lost 5 bases and J lost 3; bases outside the gene matches: 3. Germline CDR1 SGHVS, CDR2 FNYEAQ. DNA for the CDR3: TGTGCCAGCAGCCTGGGACAGGACTACGAGCAGTACTTC. Protein sequence: CASSLGQDYEQYF.

The rearrangement uses TRBV10-1 and TRBJ2-1, with a possible D match to TRBD1 (5 bases). This CDR3 has 21 amino acids. Trimming pared 0 bases from V and 4 bases from J, leaving 28 bases between. CDR1 is WNHNN and CDR2 is SYGVQD in the germline V gene (reference sequence). The CDR3 DNA reads TGCGCCAGCAGTGAGTCGACGGACCCCCACGCAATATTAGGGGAATACAATGAGCAGTTCTTC. Translated, it gives CASSESTDPHAILGEYNEQFF.

The chain couples TRBV5-1 to TRBJ1-1; the D is unclear. This CDR3 contains 17 residues. CDR1 and CDR2 from the germline V gene are SGHRS and YFSETQ. The V gene lost 2 bases and the J gene lost 8 bases, with 25 bases spanning the gap. As DNA, the CDR3 is TGCGCCAGCAGCTTCGTATCGCTACGGGAGAGAGCCGTCGAAGCTTTCTTT. It translates to CASSFVSLRERAVEAFF.

The V and J genes are TRBV10-3 and TRBJ2-5, with 7 bases aligning to TRBD1. CDR1 is ENHRY, CDR2 SYGVKD, per germline. V lost 0 bases to trimming and J lost 1 base; unmatched junction nucleotides: 2. The CDR3 is made up of 15 amino acids. The chain's CDR3 is CAISESWDSQETQYF. For the CDR3, the DNA is TGTGCCATCAGTGAGTCTTGGGACAGCCAAGAGACCCAGTACTTC.

The chain carries TRBV2 and TRBJ2-4, with 10 bases matching TRBD1. The CDR3 runs to 15 residues. V lost 5 bases to trimming and J lost 6 bases; unmatched junction nucleotides: 7. The germline V gene has CDR1 SNHLY and CDR2 FYNNEI. The chain's CDR3 is CASSQTGTGANIQYF. The CDR3, as DNA: TGTGCCAGCAGTCAAACGGGGACAGGGGCAAACATTCAGTACTTC. The whole variable domain, filled in from reference TRBV2 and TRBJ2-4, reads EPEVTQTPSHQVTQMGQEVILRCVPISNHLYFYWYRQILGQKVEFLVSFYNNEISEKSEIFDDQFSVERPDGSNFTLKIRSTKLEDSAMYFCASSQTGTGANIQYFGAGTRLSVL.

The chain is built from TRBV9 and TRBJ1-1; 10 bases are a match to TRBD1. Germline V gives CDR1 SGDLS, CDR2 YYNGEE. The CDR3 spans 18 residues. The V segment lost 3 bases and the J segment 1 base; nucleotides outside the gene matches: 12. This chain's CDR3 is CASSGSGTGAGGNTEAFF. CDR3 nucleotides: TGTGCCAGCAGCGGATCCGGGACAGGGGCAGGAGGGAACACTGAAGCTTTCTTT.

The gene calls are TRBV29-1 and TRBJ1-2; no reliable D call. Trimming shortened V by 6 bases and J by 2 bases, and 10 bases separated the two germline ends. This CDR3 spans 12 amino acids. Germline V gene data show CDR1 as SQVTM and CDR2 as ANQGSEA. The CDR3 reads CSVIKPNYGYTF. The CDR3 bases are TGCAGCGTCATTAAGCCAAACTATGGCTACACCTTC.

The V call is TRBV7-8, the J call TRBJ1-5; TRBD1 is a possible D gene (6 bases). V lost 5 bases, J lost 0 bases, and 17 bases lay in between. The CDR3 covers 17 residues. The V gene's germline CDR1 is SGHVS and CDR2 FQNEAQ. CDR3: CASSAGTGTDSNQPQHF. The CDR3 DNA reads TGTGCCAGCAGCGCCGGAACAGGGACCGATAGCAATCAGCCCCAGCATTTT.

This rearrangement joins TRBV5-1 to TRBJ2-1, with D possibly being TRBD2 (7 bases). Germline CDR1 and CDR2: SGHRS and YFSETQ. The length of the CDR3 is 15 residues. The V and J ends lost 0 bases and 6 bases respectively, with 13 bases between them. The DNA of the CDR3 is TGCGCCAGCAGCTTGGTAGGGGGGGGAGGCAATGAGCAGTTCTTC. Translation gives CASSLVGGGGNEQFF.

This chain uses TRBV27 with TRBJ2-2, with 9 bases matching TRBD2. CDR3 length equals 15 residues. The germline gives CDR1 MNHEY, CDR2 SMNVEV (reference sequence). The J segment lost 0 bases and the V segment lost 8 bases, leaving 4 bases of the junction unmatched. In nucleotides, the CDR3 is TGTGCCAGCCGTAGACTAGCGGCGAACACCGGGGAGCTGTTTTTT. Amino acids: CASRRLAANTGELFF.

V gene TRBV9 combines with J gene TRBJ2-7; 8 nucleotides line up with TRBD2. Trimming cost V 2 bases and J 3 bases; bases outside gene matches: 7. This CDR3 region has 15 residues. Germline CDR1 is SGDLS and CDR2 is YYNGEE. DNA for the CDR3: TGTGCCAGCAGCGTTACTAGCGGACCCTACTACGAGCAGTACTTC. This sequence encodes CASSVTSGPYYEQYF. The full variable domain, rest sourced from reference TRBV9 and TRBJ2-7, is DSGVTQTPKHLITATGQRVTLRCSPRSGDLSVYWYQQSLDQGLQFLIQYYNGEERAKGNILERFSAQQFPDLHSELNLSSLELGDSALYFCASSVTSGPYYEQYFGPGTRLTVT.

The chain links TRBV15 to TRBJ1-1, with D unclear. This CDR3 is 13 amino acids long. Trimming cost V 0 bases and J 3 bases, with 5 bases left between them. CDR1 LNHNV and CDR2 YYDKDF come from the germline V gene (reference sequence). The DNA of the CDR3 is TGTGCCACCAGCAGAGATACGGACACTGAAGCTTTCTTT. This encodes CATSRDTDTEAFF.

The chain couples TRBV18 to TRBJ2-3, with D unresolved. The CDR3 contains 13 residues. The germline V gene has CDR1 KGHSH and CDR2 LQKENI. The V gene lost 0 bases and the J gene lost 2 bases, with 3 bases spanning the gap. This chain's CDR3 is CASSPPYTDTQYF. CDR3 DNA sequence: TGTGCCAGCTCACCACCCTACACAGATACGCAGTATTTT.

V gene TRBV6-5 combines with J gene TRBJ1-1, with D tentatively TRBD1 (6 bases). Germline V gives CDR1 MNHEY, CDR2 SVGAGI. V lost 4 bases, J lost 4 bases, and 13 bases lay in between. The CDR3 spans 14 residues. The CDR3: CASSFSGVGTEAFF. Written as DNA, the CDR3 is TGTGCCAGCAGTTTCTCAGGGGTGGGCACTGAAGCTTTCTTT.

Written as DNA, the CDR3 is TGTGCCAGCAGTGAAGGGACAGCTTCTAACTATGGCTACACCTTC. Its translation is CASSEGTASNYGYTF. The rearrangement links TRBV6-1 to TRBJ1-2, with D perhaps matching TRBD1 (6 bases). V was clipped by 1 base and J by 0 bases, with 9 bases between them. CDR1 MNHNS and CDR2 SASEGT come from the germline V gene. The CDR3 runs to 15 residues.

The CDR3 nucleotides are TGCGCCAGCAGCGCGGACAGGGCGAACATTCAGTACTTC. Encoded protein: CASSADRANIQYF. This chain uses TRBV5-1 with TRBJ2-4; the match to TRBD1 covers 8 bases. The CDR3 is 13 amino acids. Looked up from germline, CDR1 is SGHRS and CDR2 is YFSETQ. J gave up 7 bases and V 4 bases, and 4 bases lay outside the gene matches.

The chain joins TRBV10-2 to TRBJ2-1; TRBD1 matches 10 bases. This CDR3 has 16 residues. Germline V gives CDR1 WSHSY, CDR2 SAAADI. Losses at the gene ends were 2 bases for V and 2 bases for J; bases not matched to a gene: 3. CDR3: CASSEIDRGPYNEQFF. In DNA form, the CDR3 reads TGCGCCAGCAGTGAGATTGACAGGGGGCCCTACAATGAGCAGTTCTTC.

The V gene is TRBV18, the J gene TRBJ1-2; 9 bases line up with TRBD1. The CDR3 sequence is 15 residues long. V lost 6 bases to trimming and J lost 6 bases; unmatched junction nucleotides: 11. CDR1 KGHSH and CDR2 LQKENI come from the germline V gene. CDR3 in DNA: TGTGCCAGCTCTATTACAGGGGGCGAAGGGGATGGCTACACCTTC. Its translation is CASSITGGEGDGYTF.

This chain uses TRBV23-1 with TRBJ1-5; D is unclear. TRBV23-1 is an open reading frame whose function is uncertain. V lost 0 bases, J lost 6 bases, and 9 bases lay in between. The CDR3 has 14 amino acids. The CDR3 DNA sequence: TGCGCCAGCAGTCAATCGCGGGGTTTTCAGCCCCAGCATTTT. Its translation is CASSQSRGFQPQHF.

The chain carries TRBV30 and TRBJ2-3; 9 bases align to TRBD2. CDR3 size: 13 residues. Germline V gene data show CDR1 as GTSNPN and CDR2 as SVGIG (reference sequence). V shed 4 bases and J 6 bases; nucleotides not matched to a gene: 5. The CDR3 DNA reads as TGTGCCTGGACCTCGCTAGCGGGGGATACGCAGTATTTT. Its translation: CAWTSLAGDTQYF.

The chain couples TRBV19 to TRBJ2-1; 12 bases fit TRBD2. The junction had 7 bases not matched to a gene; V was cut back by 6 bases and J by 7 bases. The CDR3 extends over 15 amino acids. The germline V gene encodes CDR1 LNHDA and CDR2 SQIVND (reference sequence). The CDR3 nucleotides are TGTGCCAGTAGCCGACTAGCGGGAGATTTAAATGAGCAGTTCTTC. This encodes CASSRLAGDLNEQFF.

The chain links TRBV10-3 to TRBJ1-5, with 7 bases identical to TRBD1. Germline V CDR1 and CDR2: ENHRY, SYGVKD. The CDR3 is made up of 18 amino acids. The trim removed 0 bases at V and 5 bases at J, leaving 13 bases unmatched. CDR3 DNA: TGTGCCATCAGTGAGTCGACCCGGGACAGCGTAATGGATCAGCCCCAGCATTTT. Translation: CAISESTRDSVMDQPQHF.

The chain is built from TRBV6-6 and TRBJ2-7; D perhaps matches TRBD1 (6 bases). CDR1 is MNHNY and CDR2 is SVGAGI in the germline V gene (reference sequence). This CDR3 is built from 14 residues. V was clipped by 2 bases and J by 4 bases, with 12 bases between them. The chain's CDR3 is CASSYAGVLYEQYF. The CDR3 DNA is TGTGCCAGCAGTTACGCAGGGGTCCTGTACGAGCAGTACTTC.

The chain is built from TRBV6-1 and TRBJ2-1, with TRBD1 identical over 11 bases. The CDR3 covers 15 residues. Germline CDR1 and CDR2: MNHNS and SASEGT. Losses at the gene ends were 7 bases for V and 8 bases for J; bases not matched to a gene: 10. CDR3: CASKPGQGAVDEQFF. CDR3 in DNA: TGTGCCAGCAAGCCCGGACAGGGGGCTGTGGATGAGCAGTTCTTC.

The rearrangement uses TRBV19 and TRBJ2-7, with D possibly being TRBD1 (6 bases). Trimming cost V 5 bases and J 3 bases, with 17 bases left between them. The V gene's germline CDR1 is LNHDA and CDR2 SQIVND (reference sequence). There are 15 residues in the CDR3. CDR3 bases: TGTGCCAGTAGTTTCGGGACACGGAGATTCTACGAGCAGTACTTC. Amino acid sequence: CASSFGTRRFYEQYF.

This clone has only one observation. The chain links TRBV28 to TRBJ2-7; D remains ambiguous. Germline lookup yields CDR1 MDHEN and CDR2 SYDVKM. Between the trimmed V and J ends, which lost 5 bases and 2 bases, there was a span of 19 bases. CDR3 length: 16 residues. CDR3 loop: CASSILVADGPYEQYF. The CDR3 nucleotides read TGTGCCAGCAGTATCCTGGTAGCAGATGGTCCCTACGAGCAGTACTTC.

The chain carries TRBV5-5 and TRBJ2-7, with D possibly being TRBD2 (6 bases). CDR3 length: 15 amino acids. Germline CDR1 SGHKS, CDR2 YYEKEE (reference sequence). V shed 0 bases and J shed 2 bases, with 12 bases lying between them. In DNA form, the CDR3 reads TGTGCCAGCAGCTTGGGTCCGGGACTCGCCTACGAGCAGTACTTC. It codes for CASSLGPGLAYEQYF.